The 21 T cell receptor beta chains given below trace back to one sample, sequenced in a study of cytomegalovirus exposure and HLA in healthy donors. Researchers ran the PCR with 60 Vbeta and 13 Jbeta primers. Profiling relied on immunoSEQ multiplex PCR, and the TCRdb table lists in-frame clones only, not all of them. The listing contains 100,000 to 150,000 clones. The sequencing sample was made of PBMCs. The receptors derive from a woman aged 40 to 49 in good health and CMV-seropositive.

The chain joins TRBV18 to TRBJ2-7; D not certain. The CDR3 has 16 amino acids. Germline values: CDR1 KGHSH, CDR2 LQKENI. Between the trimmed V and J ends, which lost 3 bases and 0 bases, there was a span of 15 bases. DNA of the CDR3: TGTGCCAGCTCACCCATTCTAGGCGGAAGCTCCTACGAGCAGTACTTC. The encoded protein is CASSPILGGSSYEQYF.

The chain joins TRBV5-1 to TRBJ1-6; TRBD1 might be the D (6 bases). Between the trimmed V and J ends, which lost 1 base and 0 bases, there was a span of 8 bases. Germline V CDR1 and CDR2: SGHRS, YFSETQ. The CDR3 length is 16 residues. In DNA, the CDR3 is TGCGCCAGCAGCTTGAAGGGGGACTCCTATAATTCACCCCTCCACTTT. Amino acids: CASSLKGDSYNSPLHF.

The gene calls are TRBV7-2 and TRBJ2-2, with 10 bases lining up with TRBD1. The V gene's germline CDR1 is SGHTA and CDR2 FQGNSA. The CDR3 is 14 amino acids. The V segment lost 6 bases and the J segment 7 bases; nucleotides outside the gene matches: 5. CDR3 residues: CASRETGGGGELFF. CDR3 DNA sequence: TGTGCCAGCAGGGAGACAGGGGGCGGCGGGGAGCTGTTTTTT. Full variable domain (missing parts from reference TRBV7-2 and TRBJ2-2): GAGVSQSPSNKVTEKGKDVELRCDPISGHTALYWYRQSLGQGLEFLIYFQGNSAPDKSGLPSDRFSAERTGGSVSTLTIQRTQQEDSAVYLCASRETGGGGELFFGEGSRLTVL.

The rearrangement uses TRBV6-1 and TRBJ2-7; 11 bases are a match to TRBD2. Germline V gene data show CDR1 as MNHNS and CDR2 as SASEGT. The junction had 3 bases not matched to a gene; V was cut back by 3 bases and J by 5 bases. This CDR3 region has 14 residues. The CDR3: CASSEALAGDEQYF. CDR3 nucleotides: TGTGCCAGCAGTGAGGCACTAGCGGGAGACGAGCAGTACTTC.

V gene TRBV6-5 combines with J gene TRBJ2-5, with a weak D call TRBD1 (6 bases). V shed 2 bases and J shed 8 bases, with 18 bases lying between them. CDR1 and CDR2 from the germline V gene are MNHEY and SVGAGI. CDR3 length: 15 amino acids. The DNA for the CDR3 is TGTGCCAGCAGTTACAACAGGGACCCCCCTGAAACCCAGTACTTC. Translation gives CASSYNRDPPETQYF.

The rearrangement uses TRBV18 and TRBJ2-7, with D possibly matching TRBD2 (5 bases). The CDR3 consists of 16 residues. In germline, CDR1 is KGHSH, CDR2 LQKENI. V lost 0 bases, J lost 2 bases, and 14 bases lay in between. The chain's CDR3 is CASSPPFREPPYEQYF. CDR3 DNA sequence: TGTGCCAGCTCACCACCTTTCCGGGAACCGCCCTACGAGCAGTACTTC.

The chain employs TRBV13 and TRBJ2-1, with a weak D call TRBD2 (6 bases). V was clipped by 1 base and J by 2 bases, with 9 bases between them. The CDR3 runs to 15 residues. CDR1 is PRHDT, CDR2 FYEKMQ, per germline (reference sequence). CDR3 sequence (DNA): TGTGCCAGCAGCTTAGCCGGGAGCGCCTACAATGAGCAGTTCTTC. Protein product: CASSLAGSAYNEQFF.

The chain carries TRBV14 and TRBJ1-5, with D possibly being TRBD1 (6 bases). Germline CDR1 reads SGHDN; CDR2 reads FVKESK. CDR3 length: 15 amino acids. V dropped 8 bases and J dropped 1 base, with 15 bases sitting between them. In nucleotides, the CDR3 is TGTGCCAGCCCCAGGGGTCGAGGGAGCAATCAGCCCCAGCATTTT. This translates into CASPRGRGSNQPQHF. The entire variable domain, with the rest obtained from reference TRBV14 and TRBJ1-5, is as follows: EAGVTQFPSHSVIEKGQTVTLRCDPISGHDNLYWYRRVMGKEIKFLLHFVKESKQDESGMPNNRFLAERTGGTYSTLKVQPAELEDSGVYFCASPRGRGSNQPQHFGDGTRLSIL.

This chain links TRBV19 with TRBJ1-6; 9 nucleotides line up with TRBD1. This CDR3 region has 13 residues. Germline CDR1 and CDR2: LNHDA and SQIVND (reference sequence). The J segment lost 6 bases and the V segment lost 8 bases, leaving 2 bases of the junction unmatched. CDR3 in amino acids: CASQDRGNSPLHF. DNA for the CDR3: TGTGCCAGTCAGGACAGGGGTAATTCACCCCTCCACTTT. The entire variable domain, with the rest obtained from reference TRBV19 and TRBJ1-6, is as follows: DGGITQSPKYLFRKEGQNVTLSCEQNLNHDAMYWYRQDPGQGLRLIYYSQIVNDFQKGDIAEGYSVSREKKESFPLTVTSAQKNPTAFYLCASQDRGNSPLHFGNGTRLTVT.

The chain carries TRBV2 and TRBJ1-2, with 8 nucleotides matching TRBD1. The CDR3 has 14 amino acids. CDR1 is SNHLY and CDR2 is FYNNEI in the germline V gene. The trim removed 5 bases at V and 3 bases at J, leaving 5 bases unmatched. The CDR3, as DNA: TGTGCCAGCAGTATCGAGGACAGGGACTATGGCTACACCTTC. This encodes CASSIEDRDYGYTF.

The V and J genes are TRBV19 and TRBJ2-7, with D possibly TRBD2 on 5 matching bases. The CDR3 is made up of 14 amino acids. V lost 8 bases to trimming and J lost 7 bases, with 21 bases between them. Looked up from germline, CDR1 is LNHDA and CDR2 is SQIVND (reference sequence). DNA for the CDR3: TGTGCCAGTTCTGAGAGGGAGCCTCCGAGGGAGCAGTACTTC. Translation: CASSEREPPREQYF.

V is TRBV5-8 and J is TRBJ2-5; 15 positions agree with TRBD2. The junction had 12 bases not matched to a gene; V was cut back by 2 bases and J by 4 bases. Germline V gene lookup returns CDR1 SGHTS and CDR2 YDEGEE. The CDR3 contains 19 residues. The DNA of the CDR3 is TGTGCCAGCAGCTTACCTTATGGGACTAGCGGGAGGCGTACAGAGACCCAGTACTTC. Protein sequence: CASSLPYGTSGRRTETQYF.

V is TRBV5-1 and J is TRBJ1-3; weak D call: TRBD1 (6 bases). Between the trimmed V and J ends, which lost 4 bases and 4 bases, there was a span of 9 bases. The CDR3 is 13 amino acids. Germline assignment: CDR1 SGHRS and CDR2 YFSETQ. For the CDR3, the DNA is TGCGCCAGCAGCACCCAGGGGGGAAACACCATATATTTT. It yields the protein CASSTQGGNTIYF. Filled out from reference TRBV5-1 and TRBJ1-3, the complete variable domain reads KAGVTQTPRYLIKTRGQQVTLSCSPISGHRSVSWYQQTPGQGLQFLFEYFSETQRNKGNFPGRFSGRQFSNSRSEMNVSTLELGDSALYLCASSTQGGNTIYFGEGSWLTVV.

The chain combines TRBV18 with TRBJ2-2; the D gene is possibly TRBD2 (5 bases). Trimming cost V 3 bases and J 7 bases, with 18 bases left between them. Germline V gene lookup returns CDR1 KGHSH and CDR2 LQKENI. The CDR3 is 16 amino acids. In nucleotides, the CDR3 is TGTGCCAGCTCACCGTCTGGGGAGAGACTTAGCGGGGAGCTGTTTTTT. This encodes CASSPSGERLSGELFF.

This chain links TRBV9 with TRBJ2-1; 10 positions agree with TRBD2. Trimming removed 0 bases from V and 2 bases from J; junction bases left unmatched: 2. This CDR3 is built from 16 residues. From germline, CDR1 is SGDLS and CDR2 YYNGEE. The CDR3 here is CASSVDLAGAYNEQFF. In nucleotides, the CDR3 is TGTGCCAGCAGCGTAGATCTAGCGGGGGCCTACAATGAGCAGTTCTTC.

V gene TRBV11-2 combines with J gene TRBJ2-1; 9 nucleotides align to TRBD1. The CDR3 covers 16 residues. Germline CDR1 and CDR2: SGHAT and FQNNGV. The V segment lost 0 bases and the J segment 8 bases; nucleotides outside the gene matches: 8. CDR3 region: CASSLDGGQGFDEQFF. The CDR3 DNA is TGTGCCAGCAGCTTAGACGGGGGACAGGGATTCGATGAGCAGTTCTTC.

CDR3 in amino acids: CASSGGVTDTQYF. CDR3 nucleotides: TGTGCCAGCAGCGGGGGGGTCACAGATACGCAGTATTTT. V usage is TRBV6-4 and J usage is TRBJ2-3, with 8 bases fitting TRBD2. V was pared by 6 bases and J by 2 bases, with 1 base of the junction left unmatched. This CDR3 region has 13 residues. Germline V gene lookup returns CDR1 MRHNA and CDR2 SNTAGT.

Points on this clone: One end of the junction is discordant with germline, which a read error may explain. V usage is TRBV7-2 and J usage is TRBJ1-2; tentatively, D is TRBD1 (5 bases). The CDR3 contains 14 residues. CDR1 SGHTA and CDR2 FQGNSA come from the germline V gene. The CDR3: CAGSPTGGQYGYTF. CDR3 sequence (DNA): TGTGCCGGCAGCCCGACGGGAGGACAATATGGCTACACCTTC.

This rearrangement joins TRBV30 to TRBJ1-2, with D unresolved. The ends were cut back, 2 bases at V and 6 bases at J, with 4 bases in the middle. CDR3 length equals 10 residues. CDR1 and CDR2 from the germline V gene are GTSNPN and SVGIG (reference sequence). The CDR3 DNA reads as TGTGCCTGGAGTCCCAATGGCTACACCTTC. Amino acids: CAWSPNGYTF.

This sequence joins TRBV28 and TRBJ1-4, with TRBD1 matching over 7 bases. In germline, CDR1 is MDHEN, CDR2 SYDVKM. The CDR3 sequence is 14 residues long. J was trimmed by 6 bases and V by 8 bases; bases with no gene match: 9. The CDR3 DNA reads TGTGCCAGCGCCGTCACGCAGGGGGATGAAAAACTGTTTTTT. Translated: CASAVTQGDEKLFF.

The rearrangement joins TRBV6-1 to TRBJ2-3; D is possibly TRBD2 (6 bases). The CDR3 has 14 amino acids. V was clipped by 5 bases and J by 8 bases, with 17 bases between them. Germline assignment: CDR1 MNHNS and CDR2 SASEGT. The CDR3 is CASSSNGGGGTQYF. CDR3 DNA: TGTGCCAGCAGTTCCAACGGGGGAGGAGGTACGCAGTATTTT.